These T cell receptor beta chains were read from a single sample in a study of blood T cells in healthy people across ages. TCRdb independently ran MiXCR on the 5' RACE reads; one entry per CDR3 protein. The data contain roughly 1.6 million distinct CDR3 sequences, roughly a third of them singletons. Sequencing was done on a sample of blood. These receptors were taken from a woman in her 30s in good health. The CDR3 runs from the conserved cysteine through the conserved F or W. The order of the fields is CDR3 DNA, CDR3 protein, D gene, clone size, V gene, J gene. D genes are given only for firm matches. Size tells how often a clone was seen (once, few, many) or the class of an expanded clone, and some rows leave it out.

TGCGCCAGCAGCCAAGATATGGCAGGCCGCATTTACTCTGGGGCCAACGTCCTGACTTTC	CASSQDMAGRIYSGANVLTF	.	.	TRBV4-1	TRBJ2-6
TGCAGTGCTAGGCCCCAGCGTGGACCACCTTCCTACGAGCAGTACTTC	CSARPQRGPPSYEQYF	.	.	TRBV20-1	TRBJ2-7
TGTGCCAGCAGAGGGGAGGCGATCACCTACGAGCAGTACTTC	CASRGEAITYEQYF	.	.	TRBV28	TRBJ2-7
TGTGCCACCAGTGGGGGAACTACCCGCTCTGGGGCCAACGTCCTGACTTTC	CATSGGTTRSGANVLTF	.	few	TRBV24-1	TRBJ2-6
TGCAGTGCCTCCACCTGGGGGCTAGCGGGAGAGACAGATACGCAGTATTTT	CSASTWGLAGETDTQYF	TRBD2	.	TRBV20-1	TRBJ2-3
TGTGCCAGCAGTGTAGAGGATACCAACTATGGCTACACCTTC	CASSVEDTNYGYTF	.	.	TRBV6-1	TRBJ1-2
TGTGCCAGCAGATGGGGGGTACAAGAGCAGTACTTC	CASRWGVQEQYF	.	.	TRBV12-3/TRBV12-4	TRBJ2-7
TGCAGTGCTAGTGAGAGGGGCCCGATGTACAATGAGCAGTTCTTC	CSASERGPMYNEQFF	.	.	TRBV20-1	TRBJ2-1
TGCAGTGCTAGAGATATACGGGAGGGGTACGAGCAGTACTTC	CSARDIREGYEQYF	TRBD2	few	TRBV20-1	TRBJ2-7
TGCGCCAGCAGGCGAGGTGAAGGGGGATGGACTGAAGCTTTCTTT	CASRRGEGGWTEAFF	.	.	TRBV5-1	TRBJ1-1